This T cell receptor beta chain is drawn from a study of blood T cell repertoires in COVID-19. The wider study: Samples representing acute and convalescent COVID-19 were sourced from the United States, Italy and Spain.

Seattle participants joined during active infection and were tracked over time. Per the authors' pipeline: By means of reference gene primer amplification, nucleated cell counts were estimated. Using immunoSEQ multiplex PCR, the repertoire was profiled, and TCRdb retains in-frame clones only, with some absent. That table supplies the V and J calls and clone size; D and trimming were determined from the DNA. This sample has 300,000 to 450,000 clones, with around 87% found just once. The TCR was taken from a woman between 25 and 40 years old with COVID-19, enrolled during active disease. The sequencing sample was made of peripheral blood.

CDR3 region: CASKDDRGWATEAFF. The CDR3 DNA reads TGCGCCAGCAAAGATGATAGGGGTTGGGCGACTGAAGCTTTCTTT. The chain recombines TRBV5-1 with TRBJ1-1; weak D call: TRBD1 (5 bases). The CDR3 sequence is 15 residues long. Deletions cut 6 bases from V and 5 bases from J, with 20 bases between. In germline, CDR1 is SGHRS, CDR2 YFSETQ. The complete variable domain, with remaining parts taken from reference TRBV5-1 and TRBJ1-1, reads KAGVTQTPRYLIKTRGQQVTLSCSPISGHRSVSWYQQTPGQGLQFLFEYFSETQRNKGNFPGRFSGRQFSNSRSEMNVSTLELGDSALYLCASKDDRGWATEAFFGQGTRLTVV.